The 11 T cell receptor beta chains listed next were all sequenced from one sample in a study of blood T cell repertoires in COVID-19. Clones were read by immunoSEQ multiplex PCR, and TCRdb kept only the in-frame ones, dropping some. The sample includes about 310,000 clones, about 87% of them seen just once. What was sequenced was peripheral blood. The source of these receptors is a woman in her 50s who had recovered from COVID-19.

The chain links TRBV5-4 to TRBJ2-3, with 9 bases matching TRBD2. The V gene's germline CDR1 is SGHNT and CDR2 YYREEE (reference sequence). The CDR3 loop spans 13 amino acids. With V trimmed by 4 bases and J by 8 bases, 5 bases remained unmatched. CDR3 amino acids: CASSPETSGTQYF. In DNA, the CDR3 is TGTGCCAGCAGCCCGGAGACTAGCGGTACGCAGTATTTT.

The V and J genes are TRBV28 and TRBJ2-7, with 10 bases identical to TRBD1. CDR3 size: 16 residues. Germline CDR1 is MDHEN and CDR2 is SYDVKM. The trim removed 7 bases at V and 3 bases at J, leaving 12 bases unmatched. The CDR3, as DNA: TGTGCCAGCAACCCTCCACCGGGACAGGGGTTCTACGAGCAGTACTTC. This encodes CASNPPPGQGFYEQYF.

The V and J genes are TRBV3-1 (or the pseudogene TRBV3-2) and TRBJ1-6; 8 positions agree with TRBD1. With 5 bases clipped from V and 10 bases from J, the junction kept 4 bases outside the gene matches. The CDR3 extends over 13 amino acids. Germline CDR1 and CDR2: LGHDT and YNNKEL (reference sequence). The CDR3: CASSRQGRSPLHF. CDR3 nucleotide sequence: TGTGCCAGCAGCAGACAGGGGCGATCACCCCTCCACTTT.

Only a few counts were recorded for this clone. The chain uses TRBV5-1 and TRBJ2-7; no clear D. The CDR3 contains 14 residues. Germline loops: CDR1 SGHRS, CDR2 YFSETQ. Trimming took 2 bases from V and 5 from J, leaving 14 bases between them. CDR3 in DNA: TGCGCCAGCAGCTTTTCGGGTACCGGCGACGAGCAGTACTTC. This codes for CASSFSGTGDEQYF. The full variable domain, rest sourced from reference TRBV5-1 and TRBJ2-7, is KAGVTQTPRYLIKTRGQQVTLSCSPISGHRSVSWYQQTPGQGLQFLFEYFSETQRNKGNFPGRFSGRQFSNSRSEMNVSTLELGDSALYLCASSFSGTGDEQYFGPGTRLTVT.

This chain joins TRBV6-5 and TRBJ2-1; maybe TRBD1 (6 bases). The V and J ends lost 3 bases and 5 bases respectively, with 14 bases between them. Looked up from germline, CDR1 is MNHEY and CDR2 is SVGAGI. CDR3 length: 15 residues. In DNA form, the CDR3 reads TGTGCCAGCAGTTATTTGGGACACAGGGACAATGAGCAGTTCTTC. Translated, it gives CASSYLGHRDNEQFF.

The gene calls are TRBV7-9 and TRBJ2-7, with D hard to call. Germline V gives CDR1 SEHNR, CDR2 FQNEAQ (reference sequence). The germline V and J ends were trimmed by 5 bases and 0 bases, with 11 bases remaining between them. This CDR3 comprises 14 residues. The CDR3 DNA reads TGTGCCAGCAGCCCTACGGCGGCCTCCTACGAGCAGTACTTC. This translates into CASSPTAASYEQYF. The variable domain in full, completed from reference TRBV7-9 and TRBJ2-7, reads DTGVSQNPRHKITKRGQNVTFRCDPISEHNRLYWYRQTLGQGPEFLTYFQNEAQLEKSRLLSDRFSAERPKGSFSTLEIQRTEQGDSAMYLCASSPTAASYEQYFGPGTRLTVT.

This chain links TRBV5-6 with TRBJ1-3; D is undetermined. The CDR3 totals 13 residues. The ends were cut back, 2 bases at V and 6 bases at J, with 9 bases in the middle. Germline values: CDR1 SGHDT, CDR2 YYEEEE. As DNA, the CDR3 is TGTGCCAGCAGCTTCTGGGAGGCAAACACCATATATTTT. Amino acids: CASSFWEANTIYF. Supplemented by reference TRBV5-6 and TRBJ1-3, the full variable domain reads DAGVTQSPTHLIKTRGQQVTLRCSPKSGHDTVSWYQQALGQGPQFIFQYYEEEERQRGNFPDRFSGHQFPNYSSELNVNALLLGDSALYLCASSFWEANTIYFGEGSWLTVV.

The gene calls are TRBV30 and TRBJ2-7, with TRBD1 as a possible D gene (5 bases). The CDR3 has 13 residues. Germline loops: CDR1 GTSNPN, CDR2 SVGIG (reference sequence). Trimming removed 2 bases at V and 6 bases at J, with 14 bases between. CDR3 nucleotide sequence: TGTGCCTGGAGTACCGCAGGGATCCCCGAGCAGTACTTC. Residues: CAWSTAGIPEQYF.

This sequence joins TRBV7-2 and TRBJ2-2; possibly TRBD1 for D (5 bases). Trimming took 2 bases from V and 6 from J, leaving 13 bases between them. Germline V gene data show CDR1 as SGHTA and CDR2 as FQGNSA. The length of the CDR3 is 15 residues. CDR3 loop: CASSLTQGNAGELFF. CDR3 sequence (DNA): TGTGCCAGCAGCTTAACCCAGGGAAACGCCGGGGAGCTGTTTTTT.

V is TRBV5-1 and J is TRBJ2-1, with D unresolved. This CDR3 has 18 residues. Germline lookup yields CDR1 SGHRS and CDR2 YFSETQ. The V and J ends lost 0 bases and 0 bases respectively, with 16 bases between them. DNA of the CDR3: TGCGCCAGCAGCTTGGGCGGTGTTAGGTGGAGCTCCTACAATGAGCAGTTCTTC. It codes for CASSLGGVRWSSYNEQFF.

This clone was counted a few times. The rearrangement uses TRBV7-2 and TRBJ1-2; D gene uncertain. Per germline, CDR1 SGHTA and CDR2 FQGNSA. V shed 5 bases and J shed 11 bases, with 3 bases lying between them. This CDR3 region has 8 residues. The chain's CDR3 is CASSPYTF. The CDR3 DNA reads as TGTGCCAGCAGCCCTTACACCTTC.